The 10 T cell receptor beta chains below all came from one sample that was sequenced in a study of shared T cell receptors in the human thymus. Some clones are missing from TCRdb's copy, which holds only in-frame ones; the method was immunoSEQ multiplex PCR. The table shows hundreds of thousands of clones, with roughly 90% occurring only once. The sample also formed part of further work on human thymus T cells.

Specimen: thymocytes. The source of these receptors is a boy in the first two years of life with a congenital heart defect.

The V gene is TRBV30, the J gene TRBJ2-7, with 10 bases identical to TRBD2. The germline gives CDR1 GTSNPN, CDR2 SVGIG (reference sequence). The CDR3 has 14 residues. V gave up 5 bases and J gave up 6 bases; unmatched junction bases: 10. CDR3 region: CAWSISGGDGEQYF. CDR3 in DNA: TGTGCCTGGTCTATAAGCGGGGGGGACGGCGAGCAGTACTTC.

The chain recombines TRBV7-8 with TRBJ1-4; no reliable D call. Per germline, CDR1 SGHVS and CDR2 FQNEAQ. Trimming took off 5 bases at V and 8 bases at J, with 15 bases between the two ends. The CDR3 is 14 amino acids. The DNA of the CDR3 is TGTGCCAGCAGCGCGGCGGGCGCTGAGGAAAAACTGTTTTTT. Its translation is CASSAAGAEEKLFF.

The V and J genes are TRBV5-4 and TRBJ1-1; 7 bases agree with TRBD1. CDR3 length: 14 residues. The trim removed 5 bases at V and 7 bases at J, leaving 11 bases unmatched. Germline lookup yields CDR1 SGHNT and CDR2 YYREEE (reference sequence). The CDR3 region is CASSHTPYRGEAFF. The CDR3 DNA reads TGTGCCAGCAGTCATACCCCTTACAGGGGTGAAGCTTTCTTT.

V usage is TRBV10-1 and J usage is TRBJ2-5, with D possibly TRBD2 on 5 matching bases. The V gene's germline CDR1 is WNHNN and CDR2 SYGVQD (reference sequence). The length of the CDR3 is 14 residues. V was clipped by 9 bases and J by 5 bases, with 19 bases between them. CDR3 protein: CASGRRWVGETQYF. The CDR3 coding sequence is TGCGCCAGTGGGAGAAGGTGGGTTGGGGAGACCCAGTACTTC.

This sequence joins TRBV4-1 and TRBJ2-7; D is undetermined. There are 15 residues in the CDR3. With 4 bases removed from V and 6 bases from J, the gap between germline ends came to 19 bases. Germline loops: CDR1 MGHRA, CDR2 YSYEKL. CDR3 loop: CASSRGAGAHVEQYF. CDR3 nucleotide sequence: TGCGCCAGCAGCCGCGGAGCCGGCGCCCACGTCGAGCAGTACTTC.

Written as DNA, the CDR3 is TGTGCCAGCAGCCCTCAGGGGGAGTTGAAGTTCTTC. This codes for CASSPQGELKFF. The chain combines TRBV5-4 with TRBJ2-1, with 7 nucleotides matching TRBD1. The CDR3 is 12 amino acids. Germline V gene lookup returns CDR1 SGHNT and CDR2 YYREEE (reference sequence). V trimming: 4 bases; J trimming: 14 bases; junction bases outside the gene matches: 9.

The J gene is TRBJ2-1, the V gene TRBV11-2; D is perhaps TRBD2 (5 bases). CDR1 and CDR2 from the germline V gene are SGHAT and FQNNGV. V was pared by 5 bases and J by 4 bases, with 9 bases between. The CDR3 loop spans 13 amino acids. CDR3 sequence: CASSPGGYNEQFF. The CDR3 bases are TGTGCCAGCAGCCCCGGCGGGTACAATGAGCAGTTCTTC.

The chain joins TRBV4-1 to TRBJ2-3, with 12 bases that match TRBD2. Germline lookup yields CDR1 MGHRA and CDR2 YSYEKL. Unmatched junction bases numbered 12, after V lost 1 base and J lost 4 bases. This CDR3 is 19 amino acids long. The CDR3 reads CASSQGSLAGGIGADTQYF. CDR3 coding DNA: TGCGCCAGCAGCCAAGGGTCTCTAGCGGGAGGGATCGGCGCAGATACGCAGTATTTT.

This rearrangement joins TRBV19 to TRBJ2-7, with D uncertain. The V gene's germline CDR1 is LNHDA and CDR2 SQIVND (reference sequence). This CDR3 comprises 11 residues. The V end lost 7 bases, the J end lost 5 bases, and 9 bases lay between the germline ends. CDR3 DNA: TGTGCCAGTACGCATGCGGACGAGCAGTACTTC. Translated: CASTHADEQYF.

The sample holds one count of this clone. This chain links TRBV7-2 with TRBJ2-2; TRBD2 is a possible D gene (7 bases). The CDR3 is 16 amino acids. CDR1 and CDR2 from the germline V gene are SGHTA and FQGNSA. The V and J ends lost 4 bases and 1 base respectively, with 13 bases between them. The CDR3 here is CASSSGEGENTGELFF. CDR3 in DNA: TGTGCCAGCAGCTCCGGGGAGGGGGAGAACACCGGGGAGCTGTTTTTT.